This T cell receptor (beta chain) was identified in a study of blood T cells in healthy people across ages. Study information: Using template switching, researchers captured about one barcoded beta molecule for each two T cells.

Together with a sample-barcoded 5' primer, a J-beta primer mix was included in a second PCR lasting roughly 6 to 12 cycles. A template-switch adaptor that had 12 random nucleotides put a tag on each cDNA molecule. MiXCR, run by TCRdb on the 5' RACE reads, gives a single entry per CDR3 protein. The sample comprises about 1.8 million distinct CDR3 sequences, around 48% of which are singletons, and approximately 2.1% rests with the top ten. This clonotype turned up a few times. Per-sample PBMC isolation yielded at least 6 million cells. Germline V gene sequence: CDR1 LGHNA, CDR2 YSLEER. The CDR3 runs to 15 residues. Trimming at V came to 3 bases and at J to 10 bases, leaving 11 bases not matched to a gene.

This receptor was taken from a woman in her forties in good health. The sequencing sample was made of blood. This rearrangement joins TRBV4-3 to TRBJ2-1; 8 bases fit TRBD2. The CDR3 spells CASSQTSEGVREQFF. The CDR3 bases are TGCGCCAGCAGCCAGACTAGCGAGGGGGTTCGGGAGCAGTTCTTC.